This T cell receptor (beta chain) was identified during a study of shared clonotypes between healthy human individuals. Repertoires were generated with immunoSEQ multiplex PCR, while TCRdb's copy carries only in-frame clones and drops some. Counted here are 520,000 or so clones, around 79% occurring once; the ten biggest clones make up approximately 13%. The germline gives CDR1 SNHLY, CDR2 FYNNEI. V was clipped by 8 bases and J by 3 bases; unmatched bases: 4. The CDR3 extends over 13 amino acids. V gene TRBV2 combines with J gene TRBJ2-1; TRBD1 matches at 7 bases. Material: PBMCs. The TCR sequence derives from a woman aged 40 to 49 in good health. Some clones in this sample may be carry-over from other donors' samples. Written as DNA, the CDR3 is TGTGCCAGCGACAGGGATCACTACAATGAGCAGTTCTTC. It yields the protein CASDRDHYNEQFF.